The 18 T cell receptor beta chains below were found in one sample sequenced in a study of CD8 T cells in Susac syndrome. A quantity of about 0.5 to 1 ug RNA underwent reverse transcription using random hexamers. TCRdb processed the immunoSEQ multiplex PCR reads anew with MiXCR; each CDR3 protein has one entry. The sample carries approximately 220,000 distinct CDR3 sequences, about 95% recorded once. Sequenced: CD4+ T cells from PBMCs. These receptors all come from a human donor with multiple sclerosis.

This chain links TRBV7-3 with TRBJ1-1, with D uncertain. The V end lost 2 bases, the J end lost 3 bases, and 7 bases lay between the germline ends. This CDR3 comprises 13 residues. In germline, CDR1 is SGHTA, CDR2 FQGTGA. The CDR3 sequence is CASSLARHTEAFF. CDR3 in DNA: TGTGCCAGCAGCTTAGCGCGGCACACTGAAGCTTTCTTT.

The chain recombines TRBV21-1 with TRBJ2-7. TRBV21-1 is assigned pseudogene status. This CDR3 has 14 amino acids. In DNA form, the CDR3 reads TGTGCCAGCAGCATAACGGCATCCTCCTACGAGCAGTACGTC. Its translation: CASSITASSYEQYV.

V gene TRBV18 combines with J gene TRBJ2-7; 7 positions match TRBD2. Germline-derived CDR1 and CDR2 are KGHSH and LQKENI. The length of the CDR3 is 12 residues. The CDR3, as DNA: TGTTCGGGGGGTTTGAGCTCCTACGAGCAGTACTTC. It is translated as CSGGLSSYEQYF.

The V and J genes are TRBV30 and TRBJ1-5; no definite D call. From germline, CDR1 is GTSNPN and CDR2 SVGIG (reference sequence). There are 12 residues in the CDR3. V was shortened by 0 bases and J by 6 bases, with 6 bases between the two germline ends. The CDR3, as DNA: TGTGCCTGGAGTGTATTCACTCAGCCCCAGCATTTT. The encoded protein is CAWSVFTQPQHF.

This clonotype was recorded only once. V and J are TRBV20-1 and TRBJ2-1; TRBD2 might be the D (6 bases). The CDR3 has 13 residues. Germline V lookup: CDR1 DFQATT, CDR2 SNEGSKA (reference sequence). The CDR3 bases are TGCAGGGGAGTAGGGCGGGGAGGCAATGAGCAGTTCTTC. This codes for CRGVGRGGNEQFF.

CDR3 nucleotide sequence: TGTGCCAGCAGCCCGAAGACAGGGGAGACCTACGAGCAGTACTTC. Its translation: CASSPKTGETYEQYF. The chain has TRBV3-1 and TRBJ2-7; TRBD1 matches 8 bases. Losses at the gene ends were 4 bases for V and 2 bases for J; bases not matched to a gene: 7. The germline CDR1 and CDR2 sequences are LGHDT and YNNKEL (reference sequence). The CDR3 loop spans 15 amino acids.

The CDR3 DNA is TGTGCCAGCAGTTCCGGGACACTCGGGCAGTTCTTC. Translation: CASSSGTLGQFF. The chain carries TRBV12-3 or TRBV12-4 and TRBJ2-1; D is perhaps TRBD1 (6 bases). Trimming left V 4 bases short and J 12 bases short, with 13 bases between. The CDR3 extends over 12 amino acids.

The J gene is TRBJ2-7, the V gene TRBV3-1; D not resolved. The CDR3 contains 11 residues. Per germline, CDR1 LGHDT and CDR2 YNNKEL (reference sequence). The V end was cut by 1 base, the J end by 9 bases, with 7 bases between. The CDR3 DNA reads as TGTGCCAGCAGCCAAGGGGGAAGGCAGTACTTC. Protein: CASSQGGRQYF.

The chain employs TRBV3-1 and TRBJ1-6; D is possibly TRBD1 (5 bases). CDR1 and CDR2 (germline): LGHDT, YNNKEL (reference sequence). V lost 8 bases and J lost 10, with 18 bases in between. The CDR3 contains 14 residues. This CDR3 is CASGERGEKSPLHF. CDR3 DNA: TGTGCCAGCGGCGAGCGAGGGGAGAAATCACCCCTCCACTTT.

The V gene is TRBV4-1, the J gene TRBJ2-5; weak D call: TRBD1 (6 bases). Trimming took 3 bases from V and 1 from J, leaving 18 bases between them. The CDR3 has 17 amino acids. CDR1 is MGHRA and CDR2 is YSYEKL in the germline V gene. The CDR3 region has the DNA TGCGCCAGCAGCCACACCAAGTTTGACAGGACCCAAGAGACCCAGTACTTC. It specifies CASSHTKFDRTQETQYF.

This chain uses TRBV7-9 with TRBJ2-5; D is unclear. V lost 1 base and J 3 bases, leaving 15 bases between the germline ends. Germline assignment: CDR1 SEHNR and CDR2 FQNEAQ (reference sequence). The CDR3 length is 16 residues. The CDR3 DNA reads as TGTGCCAGCAGCTTAGTCTTTTGGGTAGAGGAAGAGACCCAGTACTTC. It translates to CASSLVFWVEEETQYF.

The chain recombines TRBV2 with TRBJ1-4; D remains ambiguous. The CDR3 loop spans 14 amino acids. V shed 6 bases and J shed 3 bases, with 11 bases lying between them. Germline assignment: CDR1 SNHLY and CDR2 FYNNEI. The DNA of the CDR3 is TGTGCCAGCAGCGGACCGAGCCCTAATGAAAAACTGTTTTTT. The encoded protein is CASSGPSPNEKLFF.

The J gene is TRBJ2-2, the V gene TRBV2; D ambiguous. Germline-derived CDR1 and CDR2 are SNHLY and FYNNEI. This CDR3 is 15 amino acids long. Trimming pared 1 base from V and 2 bases from J, leaving 8 bases between. CDR3 nucleotides: TGTGCCAGCAGTGAAGGAGTTCTTAACACCGGGGAGCTGTTTTTT. Protein: CASSEGVLNTGELFF.

The chain recombines TRBV29-1 with TRBJ2-1; D gene unclear. With 7 bases removed from V and 5 bases from J, the gap between germline ends came to 12 bases. This CDR3 has 12 amino acids. From germline, CDR1 is SQVTM and CDR2 ANQGSEA. The CDR3 loop is CSASLTHNEQFF. In DNA, the CDR3 is TGCAGCGCCTCGTTGACCCACAATGAGCAGTTCTTC.

The chain employs TRBV3-1 and TRBJ2-3; TRBD1 aligns across 8 bases. CDR1 is LGHDT, CDR2 YNNKEL, per germline (reference sequence). V lost 3 bases to trimming and J lost 4 bases; unmatched junction nucleotides: 9. This CDR3 is 16 amino acids long. The CDR3 DNA reads TGTGCCAGCAGCCAGCAGACAGGGGCCAACTCAGATACGCAGTATTTT. Encoded protein: CASSQQTGANSDTQYF.

The chain uses TRBV6-1 and TRBJ2-6; 8 bases agree with TRBD1. The germline V gene encodes CDR1 MNHNS and CDR2 SASEGT. Losses at the gene ends were 5 bases for V and 0 bases for J; bases not matched to a gene: 6. The CDR3 is made up of 17 amino acids. This chain's CDR3 is CASSPGTGPSGANVLTF. CDR3 coding DNA: TGTGCCAGCAGTCCCGGGACAGGTCCCTCTGGGGCCAACGTCCTGACTTTC.

The rearrangement joins TRBV4-2 to TRBJ2-5, with D tentatively TRBD2 (6 bases). Deletions cut 3 bases from V and 3 bases from J, with 14 bases between. Germline values: CDR1 LGHNA, CDR2 YNFKEQ. This CDR3 has 15 amino acids. CDR3 nucleotides: TGTGCCAGCAGCCAGGGGGGACTCTCGGAAGAGACCCAGTACTTC. This sequence encodes CASSQGGLSEETQYF.

V gene TRBV18 combines with J gene TRBJ2-5; weak D call: TRBD2 (6 bases). Germline lookup yields CDR1 KGHSH and CDR2 LQKENI. The CDR3 has 14 residues. Trimming took off 2 bases at V and 5 bases at J, with 12 bases between the two ends. The CDR3 region has the DNA TGTGCCAGCTCACCAGGGCTAGCGCCCGAGACCCAGTACTTC. It yields the protein CASSPGLAPETQYF.